A single sample gave rise to the 26 T cell receptor beta chains below, sequenced in a study of T-cell memory formation after mild COVID-19. One entry per CDR3 protein, called by TCRdb with MiXCR from the 5' RACE reads. The sample carries about 90,000 distinct CDR3 sequences, roughly 15% recorded once. The sample taken for sequencing was PBMCs or a T cell subset sorted from them (not recorded which). These receptors were obtained from a man in his late teens or twenties who had mild COVID-19 (a few samples of this study predate the infection). Cell type and time point are not known.

The chain uses TRBV12-3 or TRBV12-4 and TRBJ1-1; 9 bases fit TRBD1. The junction had 6 bases not matched to a gene; V was cut back by 6 bases and J by 1 base. The length of the CDR3 is 15 residues. The CDR3 is CASRTTGGANTEAFF. CDR3 in DNA: TGTGCCAGCAGAACAACAGGGGGCGCGAACACTGAAGCTTTCTTT.

The chain has TRBV20-1 and TRBJ2-2, with 11 bases aligning to TRBD1. This CDR3 has 16 amino acids. CDR1 DFQATT and CDR2 SNEGSKA come from the germline V gene (reference sequence). V trimming: 5 bases; J trimming: 7 bases; junction bases outside the gene matches: 12. CDR3 region: CSAWTGGKFSGGELFF. The CDR3 nucleotides are TGCAGTGCTTGGACAGGGGGCAAATTTAGTGGCGGGGAGCTGTTTTTT.

This sequence joins TRBV4-3 and TRBJ2-1; the match to TRBD2 covers 13 bases. This CDR3 comprises 15 residues. The germline CDR1 and CDR2 sequences are LGHNA and YSLEER. J was trimmed by 8 bases and V by 4 bases; bases with no gene match: 5. CDR3 in amino acids: CASSPLAGGPDEQFF. CDR3 DNA sequence: TGCGCCAGCAGCCCACTAGCGGGGGGGCCCGATGAGCAGTTCTTC.

This clonotype has more than one count but fewer than ten. This sequence joins TRBV20-1 and TRBJ2-2; 7 bases are a match to TRBD1. Per the germline V gene, CDR1 is DFQATT and CDR2 is SNEGSKA (reference sequence). The CDR3 spans 14 residues. V gave up 6 bases and J gave up 4 bases; unmatched junction bases: 8. CDR3 in DNA: TGCAGTGCCTCTAGATACAGGGGCACCGGGGAGCTGTTTTTT. It codes for CSASRYRGTGELFF.

V gene TRBV7-9 combines with J gene TRBJ2-1; 8 nucleotides agree with TRBD1. The CDR3 covers 15 residues. The germline V gene encodes CDR1 SEHNR and CDR2 FQNEAQ (reference sequence). With V trimmed by 3 bases and J by 8 bases, 9 bases remained unmatched. The CDR3 nucleotides are TGTGCCAGCAGCTTGACCACAGGGGGATGGGATGAGCAGTTCTTC. Its protein product is CASSLTTGGWDEQFF.

The genes are TRBV5-1 and TRBJ1-1, with TRBD1 matching over 7 bases. This CDR3 comprises 14 residues. After removal of 0 bases from V and 11 bases from J, the junction contained 10 bases not matched to a gene. Germline assignment: CDR1 SGHRS and CDR2 YFSETQ. CDR3 in amino acids: CASSLEIDRALAFF. DNA for the CDR3: TGCGCCAGCAGCTTGGAGATTGACAGGGCTTTGGCTTTCTTT.

This clonotype came up a few times. The chain carries TRBV6-5 and TRBJ1-6; no firm D call. The CDR3 consists of 13 residues. The V and J ends lost 2 bases and 8 bases respectively, with 7 bases between them. CDR1 MNHEY and CDR2 SVGAGI come from the germline V gene. In nucleotides, the CDR3 is TGTGCCAGCAGTTACGAGGGTTATTCACCCCTCCACTTT. This gives the protein CASSYEGYSPLHF.

The rearrangement links TRBV21-1 to TRBJ1-6. TRBV21-1 constitutes a pseudogene. The CDR3 extends over 15 amino acids. The DNA of the CDR3 is TGTGCCAGCTTTTCGATCTCCTCCTATAATTCACCCCTCCACTTT. Protein: CASFSISSYNSPLHF.

This clonotype occurred a few times. The rearrangement uses TRBV7-9 and TRBJ2-7, with D maybe TRBD1 (6 bases). The V and J ends lost 3 bases and 5 bases respectively, with 8 bases between them. The CDR3 extends over 12 amino acids. Germline values: CDR1 SEHNR, CDR2 FQNEAQ (reference sequence). CDR3 DNA: TGTGCCAGCAGCTTCCGGGACAACGAGCAGTACTTC. Its protein product is CASSFRDNEQYF.

This chain joins TRBV27 and TRBJ2-1; D unclear. The germline V gene has CDR1 MNHEY and CDR2 SMNVEV (reference sequence). The CDR3 consists of 15 residues. Trimming stripped 4 bases from V and 1 base from J, with 11 bases between. The CDR3: CASSSGYESYNEQFF. In nucleotides, the CDR3 is TGTGCCAGCAGTTCCGGGTACGAGTCCTACAATGAGCAGTTCTTC.

V gene TRBV7-9 combines with J gene TRBJ2-7; no definite D call. The CDR3 sequence is 12 residues long. CDR1 and CDR2 from the germline V gene are SEHNR and FQNEAQ (reference sequence). V lost 5 bases to trimming and J lost 6 bases, with 11 bases between them. DNA for the CDR3: TGTGCCAGCAGCCATACAACGGGCGAGCAGTACTTC. Amino acid sequence: CASSHTTGEQYF.

This clonotype was seen a handful of times. This chain uses TRBV4-1 with TRBJ2-1; D is undetermined. There are 14 residues in the CDR3. The V and J ends lost 0 bases and 9 bases respectively, with 12 bases between them. CDR1 and CDR2 from the germline V gene are MGHRA and YSYEKL. This chain's CDR3 is CASSQENPPGEQFF. As DNA, the CDR3 is TGCGCCAGCAGCCAAGAGAATCCGCCGGGTGAGCAGTTCTTC.

This rearrangement joins TRBV12-3 or TRBV12-4 to TRBJ1-5, with D perhaps matching TRBD1 (6 bases). This CDR3 comprises 14 residues. The ends were cut back, 3 bases at V and 3 bases at J, with 9 bases in the middle. In DNA, the CDR3 is TGTGCCAGCAGTTTGAACAGGGTCAATCAGCCCCAGCATTTT. It translates to CASSLNRVNQPQHF.

V gene TRBV27 combines with J gene TRBJ2-6; tentative D call: TRBD2 (5 bases). Germline V CDR1 and CDR2: MNHEY, SMNVEV (reference sequence). CDR3 length: 15 amino acids. The V end lost 5 bases, the J end lost 2 bases, and 10 bases lay between the germline ends. CDR3 nucleotides: TGTGCCAGCAGTGCCCAGAGGGCTGGGGCCAACGTCCTGACTTTC. Translating gives CASSAQRAGANVLTF. The full variable domain, rest sourced from reference TRBV27 and TRBJ2-6, is EAQVTQNPRYLITVTGKKLTVTCSQNMNHEYMSWYRQDPGLGLRQIYYSMNVEVTDKGDVPEGYKVSRKEKRNFPLILESPSPNQTSLYFCASSAQRAGANVLTFGAGSRLTVL.

There are a few counts of this clonotype. The V call is TRBV5-1, the J call TRBJ1-1, with TRBD1 as a possible D gene (6 bases). V was shortened by 1 base and J by 7 bases, with 11 bases between the two germline ends. The CDR3 is 13 amino acids. Germline V gene sequence: CDR1 SGHRS, CDR2 YFSETQ. CDR3 sequence reads: CASSLIGQNEAFF. CDR3 sequence (DNA): TGCGCCAGCAGCTTGATCGGACAGAATGAAGCTTTCTTT.

This clonotype has more than one count but fewer than ten. The chain employs TRBV4-1 and TRBJ1-1, with no clear D. Germline lookup yields CDR1 MGHRA and CDR2 YSYEKL. This CDR3 has 15 residues. With 3 bases removed from V and 1 base from J, the gap between germline ends came to 12 bases. The CDR3 protein is CASSQYDTTNTEAFF. For the CDR3, the DNA is TGCGCCAGCAGCCAGTATGACACGACGAACACTGAAGCTTTCTTT.

This clonotype was counted a few times. The chain couples TRBV4-3 to TRBJ2-6; D gene unclear. Deletions cut 1 base from V and 2 bases from J, with 6 bases between. The CDR3 extends over 15 amino acids. Germline V gives CDR1 LGHNA, CDR2 YSLEER. CDR3 region: CASSQAVTGANVLTF. In nucleotides, the CDR3 is TGCGCCAGCAGCCAAGCGGTAACTGGGGCCAACGTCCTGACTTTC.

This clonotype was observed a handful of times. The chain uses TRBV6-5 and TRBJ1-1; D call uncertain. From germline, CDR1 is MNHEY and CDR2 SVGAGI. Trimming removed 8 bases at V and 4 bases at J, with 8 bases between. This CDR3 spans 11 amino acids. The CDR3 reads CASHGTTEAFF. In DNA, the CDR3 is TGTGCCAGCCACGGAACCACTGAAGCTTTCTTT.

This clonotype came up a few times. The genes are TRBV7-9 and TRBJ2-2; D gene ambiguous. CDR3 length: 15 amino acids. In germline, CDR1 is SEHNR, CDR2 FQNEAQ (reference sequence). The V gene lost 4 bases and the J gene lost 2 bases, with 11 bases spanning the gap. The CDR3 nucleotides read TGTGCCAGCAGCTCGTTTTGGCGAAACACCGGGGAGCTGTTTTTT. It codes for CASSSFWRNTGELFF.

The chain recombines TRBV6-5 with TRBJ2-5; no reliable D call. The V gene lost 0 bases and the J gene lost 2 bases, with 10 bases spanning the gap. CDR1 MNHEY and CDR2 SVGAGI come from the germline V gene. The CDR3 length is 15 residues. This CDR3 reads CASSYSTGQQETQYF. The CDR3 nucleotides are TGTGCCAGCAGTTACTCGACTGGCCAACAAGAGACCCAGTACTTC.

The rearrangement links TRBV7-2 to TRBJ2-5, with 8 bases matching TRBD2. V lost 0 bases and J lost 5; bases outside the gene matches: 11. The germline V gene has CDR1 SGHTA and CDR2 FQGNSA. This CDR3 has 17 residues. CDR3 nucleotides: TGTGCCAGCAGCTTAGCGGGCCCGGGACTAGTTTGGGAGACCCAGTACTTC. The encoded protein is CASSLAGPGLVWETQYF.

This clonotype was seen a handful of times. The J gene is TRBJ1-5, the V gene TRBV7-9; D is undetermined. The CDR3 extends over 17 amino acids. V was cut by 5 bases and J by 0 bases, with 17 bases left in between. In germline, CDR1 is SEHNR, CDR2 FQNEAQ (reference sequence). In nucleotides, the CDR3 is TGTGCCAGCAGCCAAGAAGCCACGGGATATAGCAATCAGCCCCAGCATTTT. Amino acids: CASSQEATGYSNQPQHF.

This clonotype came up a few times. V and J are TRBV15 and TRBJ1-1; D gene uncertain. Germline V gene sequence: CDR1 LNHNV, CDR2 YYDKDF (reference sequence). The CDR3 length is 16 residues. V lost 3 bases to trimming and J lost 2 bases, with 16 bases between them. The CDR3 loop is CATSSGRPTPNTEAFF. DNA of the CDR3: TGTGCCACCAGCAGCGGTAGGCCGACGCCAAACACTGAAGCTTTCTTT.

This clonotype appeared many times. The V call is TRBV5-1, the J call TRBJ2-7, with D perhaps matching TRBD1 (5 bases). In germline, CDR1 is SGHRS, CDR2 YFSETQ. The V gene lost 2 bases and the J gene lost 3 bases, with 9 bases spanning the gap. There are 13 residues in the CDR3. CDR3 in amino acids: CASSLRQNYEQYF. The DNA of the CDR3 is TGCGCCAGCAGCTTACGACAGAACTACGAGCAGTACTTC.

Comments on this clonotype: This may stem from a read error, because a much larger clone lies one nucleotide away. The chain employs TRBV7-6 and TRBJ1-1; D gene uncertain. Germline values: CDR1 SGHVS, CDR2 FNYEAQ. The germline V and J ends were trimmed by 0 bases and 0 bases, with 5 bases remaining between them. This CDR3 has 14 residues. CDR3 coding DNA: TGTGCCAGCAGCTTAGCAGGGATGAACACTGAAGCTTTCTTT. Protein product: CASSLAGMNTEAFF.

This clonotype came up a few times. J is TRBJ1-2 and V is TRBV6-4; possible D gene TRBD1, 6 bases. Trimming removed 3 bases at V and 6 bases at J, with 11 bases between. The germline CDR1 and CDR2 sequences are MRHNA and SNTAGT. The CDR3 totals 13 residues. The CDR3 loop reads CASSDSGTHGYTF. CDR3 nucleotide sequence: TGTGCCAGCAGTGATTCCGGGACACATGGCTACACCTTC.